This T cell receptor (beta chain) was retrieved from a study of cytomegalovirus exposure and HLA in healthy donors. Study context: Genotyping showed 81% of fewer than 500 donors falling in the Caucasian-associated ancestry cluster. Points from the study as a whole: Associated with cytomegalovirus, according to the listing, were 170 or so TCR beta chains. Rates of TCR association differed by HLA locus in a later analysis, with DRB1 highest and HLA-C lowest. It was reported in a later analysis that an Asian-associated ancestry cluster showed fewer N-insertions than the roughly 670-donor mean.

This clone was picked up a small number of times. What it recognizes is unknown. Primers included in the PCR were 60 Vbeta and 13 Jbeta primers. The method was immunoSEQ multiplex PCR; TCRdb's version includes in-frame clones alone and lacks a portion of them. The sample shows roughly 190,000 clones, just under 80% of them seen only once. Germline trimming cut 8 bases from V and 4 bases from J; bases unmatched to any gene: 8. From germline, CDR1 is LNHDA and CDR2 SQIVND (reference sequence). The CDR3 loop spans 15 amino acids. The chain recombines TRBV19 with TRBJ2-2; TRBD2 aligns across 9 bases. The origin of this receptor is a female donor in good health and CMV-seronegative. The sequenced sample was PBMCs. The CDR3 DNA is TGTGCCAGTTCCCCCGGGACTAGCTCCACCGGGGAGCTGTTTTTT. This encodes CASSPGTSSTGELFF.